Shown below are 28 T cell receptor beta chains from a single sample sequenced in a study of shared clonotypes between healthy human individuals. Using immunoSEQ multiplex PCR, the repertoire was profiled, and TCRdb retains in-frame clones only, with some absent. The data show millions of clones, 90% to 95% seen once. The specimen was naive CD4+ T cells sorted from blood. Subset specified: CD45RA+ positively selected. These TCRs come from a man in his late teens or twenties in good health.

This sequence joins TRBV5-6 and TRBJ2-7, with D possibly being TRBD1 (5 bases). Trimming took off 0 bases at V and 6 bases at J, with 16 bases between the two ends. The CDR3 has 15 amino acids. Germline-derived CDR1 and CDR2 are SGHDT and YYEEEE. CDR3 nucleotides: TGTGCCAGCAGCTTGGTTGGCAGGGCGTCGACCGAGCAGTACTTC. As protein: CASSLVGRASTEQYF.

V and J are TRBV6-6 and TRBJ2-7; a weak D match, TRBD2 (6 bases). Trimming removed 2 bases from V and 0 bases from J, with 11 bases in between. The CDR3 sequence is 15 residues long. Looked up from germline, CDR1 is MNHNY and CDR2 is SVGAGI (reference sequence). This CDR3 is CASSYGDLYSYEQYF. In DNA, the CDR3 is TGTGCCAGCAGTTACGGGGACTTATACTCCTACGAGCAGTACTTC.

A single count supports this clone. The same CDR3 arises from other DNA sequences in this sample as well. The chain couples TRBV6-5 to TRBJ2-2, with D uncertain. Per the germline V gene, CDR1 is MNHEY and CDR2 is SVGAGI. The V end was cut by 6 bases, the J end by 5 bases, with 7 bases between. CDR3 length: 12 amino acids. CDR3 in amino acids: CASSRSTGELFF. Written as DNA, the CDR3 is TGTGCCAGCAGCCGTTCAACCGGGGAGCTGTTTTTT.

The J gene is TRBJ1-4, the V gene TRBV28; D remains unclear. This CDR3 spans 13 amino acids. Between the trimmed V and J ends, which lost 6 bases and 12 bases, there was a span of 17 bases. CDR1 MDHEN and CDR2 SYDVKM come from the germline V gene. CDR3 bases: TGTGCCAGCAGCCTCTTGGCGGGTCCCCAACTGTTTTTT. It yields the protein CASSLLAGPQLFF.

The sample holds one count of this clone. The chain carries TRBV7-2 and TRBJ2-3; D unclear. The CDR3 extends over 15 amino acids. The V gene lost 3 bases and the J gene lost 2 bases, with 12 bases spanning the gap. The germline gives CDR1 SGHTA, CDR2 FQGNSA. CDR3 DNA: TGTGCCAGCAGCTTCTCGTCGGATGCCACAGATACGCAGTATTTT. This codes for CASSFSSDATDTQYF.

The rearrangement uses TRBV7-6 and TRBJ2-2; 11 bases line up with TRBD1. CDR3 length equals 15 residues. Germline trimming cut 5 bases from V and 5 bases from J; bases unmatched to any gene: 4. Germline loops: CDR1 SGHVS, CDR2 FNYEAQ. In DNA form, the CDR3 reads TGTGCCAGCAGCGCAGGACAGGGGGCGACCGGGGAGCTGTTTTTT. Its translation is CASSAGQGATGELFF.

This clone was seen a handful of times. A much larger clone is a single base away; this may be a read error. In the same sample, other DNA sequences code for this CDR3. The CDR3 nucleotides are TGTGCCAGCAGGCGGAACACTGAAGCTTTCTTT. Translating gives CASRRNTEAFF. The chain carries TRBV6-5 and TRBJ1-1; D uncertain. Germline V CDR1 and CDR2: MNHEY, SVGAGI. This CDR3 is 11 amino acids long. V was clipped by 6 bases and J by 1 base, with 3 bases between them.

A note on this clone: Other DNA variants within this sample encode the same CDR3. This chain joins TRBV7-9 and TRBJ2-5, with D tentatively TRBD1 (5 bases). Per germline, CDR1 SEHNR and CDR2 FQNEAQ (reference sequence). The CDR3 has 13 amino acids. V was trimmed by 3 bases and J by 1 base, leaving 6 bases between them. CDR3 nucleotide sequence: TGTGCCAGCAGCTTCAGGGTCCAAGAGACCCAGTACTTC. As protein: CASSFRVQETQYF.

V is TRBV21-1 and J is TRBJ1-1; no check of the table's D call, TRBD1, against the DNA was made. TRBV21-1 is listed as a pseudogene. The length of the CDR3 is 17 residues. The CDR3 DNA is TGTGCCAGCAGCAAAGAATCGGCCAGGGGGAGGAACACTGAAGCTTTCTTT. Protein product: CASSKESARGRNTEAFF.

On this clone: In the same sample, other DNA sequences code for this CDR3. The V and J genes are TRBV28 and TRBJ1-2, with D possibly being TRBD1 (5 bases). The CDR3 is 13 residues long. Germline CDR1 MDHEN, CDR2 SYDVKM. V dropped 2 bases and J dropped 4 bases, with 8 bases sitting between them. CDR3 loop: CASSLRGGYGYTF. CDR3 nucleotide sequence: TGTGCCAGCAGTTTAAGGGGTGGCTATGGCTACACCTTC.

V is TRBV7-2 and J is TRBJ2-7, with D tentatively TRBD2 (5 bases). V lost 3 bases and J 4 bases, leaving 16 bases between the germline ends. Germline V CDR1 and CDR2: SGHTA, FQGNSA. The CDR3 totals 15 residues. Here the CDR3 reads CASSFDRFEGYEQYF. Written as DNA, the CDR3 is TGTGCCAGCAGCTTCGACCGATTTGAGGGTTACGAGCAGTACTTC. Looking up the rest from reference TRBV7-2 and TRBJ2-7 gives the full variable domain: GAGVSQSPSNKVTEKGKDVELRCDPISGHTALYWYRQSLGQGLEFLIYFQGNSAPDKSGLPSDRFSAERTGGSVSTLTIQRTQQEDSAVYLCASSFDRFEGYEQYFGPGTRLTVT.

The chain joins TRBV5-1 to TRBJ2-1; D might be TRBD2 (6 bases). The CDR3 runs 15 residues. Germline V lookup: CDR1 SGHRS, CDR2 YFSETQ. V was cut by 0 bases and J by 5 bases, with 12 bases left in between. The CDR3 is CASSLGRLDNNEQFF. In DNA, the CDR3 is TGCGCCAGCAGCTTGGGTAGACTAGACAACAATGAGCAGTTCTTC.

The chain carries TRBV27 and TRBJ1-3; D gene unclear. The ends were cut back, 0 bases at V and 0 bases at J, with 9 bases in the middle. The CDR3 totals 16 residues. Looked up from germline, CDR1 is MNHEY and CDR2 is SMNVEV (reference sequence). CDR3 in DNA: TGTGCCAGCAGTTTATCACCCCCACTCTCTGGAAACACCATATATTTT. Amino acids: CASSLSPPLSGNTIYF.

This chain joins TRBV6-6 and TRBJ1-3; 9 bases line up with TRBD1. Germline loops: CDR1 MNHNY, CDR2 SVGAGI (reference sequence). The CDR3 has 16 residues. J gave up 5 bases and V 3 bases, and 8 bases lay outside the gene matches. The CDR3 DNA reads TGTGCCAGCAGTTATCTCCAGGACAGGGGACGAAACACCATATATTTT. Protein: CASSYLQDRGRNTIYF.

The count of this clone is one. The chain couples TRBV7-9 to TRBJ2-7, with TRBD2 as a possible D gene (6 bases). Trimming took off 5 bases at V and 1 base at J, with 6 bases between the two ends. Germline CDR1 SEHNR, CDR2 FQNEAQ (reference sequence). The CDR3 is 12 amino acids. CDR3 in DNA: TGTGCCAGCAGCGGGGGGTCCTACGAGCAGTACTTC. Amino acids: CASSGGSYEQYF.

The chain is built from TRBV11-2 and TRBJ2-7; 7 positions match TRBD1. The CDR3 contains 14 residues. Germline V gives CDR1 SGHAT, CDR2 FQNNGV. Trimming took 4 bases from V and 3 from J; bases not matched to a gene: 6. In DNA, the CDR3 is TGTGCCAGCAGCTCCGTCAGGGGGAGCTACGAGCAGTACTTC. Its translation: CASSSVRGSYEQYF.

The CDR3 sequence: CASSPSGTRPDTQYF. CDR3 nucleotides: TGTGCCAGCAGTCCATCCGGGACTAGACCAGATACGCAGTATTTT. The chain has TRBV6-5 and TRBJ2-3, with 8 nucleotides matching TRBD2. This CDR3 has 15 residues. The trim removed 5 bases at V and 4 bases at J, leaving 8 bases unmatched. CDR1 and CDR2 (germline): MNHEY, SVGAGI.

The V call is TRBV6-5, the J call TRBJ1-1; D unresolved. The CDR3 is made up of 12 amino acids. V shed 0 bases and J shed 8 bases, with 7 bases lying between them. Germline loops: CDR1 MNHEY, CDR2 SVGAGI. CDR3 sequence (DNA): TGTGCCAGCAGTTACTCGGCCGGGGAAGCTTTCTTT. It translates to CASSYSAGEAFF.

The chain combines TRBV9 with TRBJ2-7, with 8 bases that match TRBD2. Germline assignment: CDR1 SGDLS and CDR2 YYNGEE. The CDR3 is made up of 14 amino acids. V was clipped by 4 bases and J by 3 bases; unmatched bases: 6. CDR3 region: CASSPGLGNYEQYF. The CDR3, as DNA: TGTGCCAGCAGCCCGGGACTAGGTAACTACGAGCAGTACTTC.

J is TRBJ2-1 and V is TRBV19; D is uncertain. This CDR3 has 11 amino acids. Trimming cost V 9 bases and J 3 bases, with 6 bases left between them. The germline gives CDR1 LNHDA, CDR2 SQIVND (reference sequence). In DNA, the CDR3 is TGTGCCAGCAGAATCTACAATGAGCAGTTCTTC. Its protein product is CASRIYNEQFF.

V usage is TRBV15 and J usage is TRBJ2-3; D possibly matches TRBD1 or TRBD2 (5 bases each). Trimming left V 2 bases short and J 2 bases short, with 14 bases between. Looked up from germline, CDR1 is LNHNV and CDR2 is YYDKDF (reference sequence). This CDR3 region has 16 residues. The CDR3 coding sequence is TGTGCCACCAGCAGACGAAGCCGGGACGTCACAGATACGCAGTATTTT. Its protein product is CATSRRSRDVTDTQYF.

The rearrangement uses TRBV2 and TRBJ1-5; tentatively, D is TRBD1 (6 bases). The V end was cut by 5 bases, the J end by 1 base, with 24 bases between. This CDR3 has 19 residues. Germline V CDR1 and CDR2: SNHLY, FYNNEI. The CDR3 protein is CASSPRGGFKYGSNQPQHF. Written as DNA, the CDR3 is TGTGCCAGCAGTCCCCGAGGGGGATTCAAATACGGGAGCAATCAGCCCCAGCATTTT.

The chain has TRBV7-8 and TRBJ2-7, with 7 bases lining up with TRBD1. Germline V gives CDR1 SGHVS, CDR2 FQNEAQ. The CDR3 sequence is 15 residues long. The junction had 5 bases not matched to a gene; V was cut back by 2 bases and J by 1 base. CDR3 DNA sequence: TGTGCCAGCAGCTTATCCTTGACAGGGTCCTACGAGCAGTACTTC. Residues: CASSLSLTGSYEQYF.

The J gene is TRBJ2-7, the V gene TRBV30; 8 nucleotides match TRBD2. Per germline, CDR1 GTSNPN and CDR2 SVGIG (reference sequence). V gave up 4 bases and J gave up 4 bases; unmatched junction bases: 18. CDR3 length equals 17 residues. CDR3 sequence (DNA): TGTGCCTGGAAAACTAGCGGTATTGGGTTGAAAGCTTACGAGCAGTACTTC. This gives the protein CAWKTSGIGLKAYEQYF. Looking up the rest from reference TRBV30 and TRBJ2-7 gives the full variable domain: SQTIHQWPATLVQPVGSPLSLECTVEGTSNPNLYWYRQAAGRGLQLLFYSVGIGQISSEVPQNLSASRPQDRQFILSSKKLLLSDSGFYLCAWKTSGIGLKAYEQYFGPGTRLTVT.

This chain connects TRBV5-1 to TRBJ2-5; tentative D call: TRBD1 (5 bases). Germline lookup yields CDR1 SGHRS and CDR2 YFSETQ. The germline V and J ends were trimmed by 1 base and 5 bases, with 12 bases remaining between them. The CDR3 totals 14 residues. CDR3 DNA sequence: TGCGCCAGCAGCTTGTGGGGCGCGGTGGAGACCCAGTACTTC. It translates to CASSLWGAVETQYF.

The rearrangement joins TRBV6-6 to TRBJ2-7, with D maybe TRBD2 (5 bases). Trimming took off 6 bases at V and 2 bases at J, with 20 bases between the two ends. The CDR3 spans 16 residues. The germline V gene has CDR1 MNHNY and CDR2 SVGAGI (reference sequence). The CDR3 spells CASSQLGESAAYEQYF. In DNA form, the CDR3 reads TGTGCCAGCAGCCAGCTCGGGGAGTCAGCAGCCTACGAGCAGTACTTC.

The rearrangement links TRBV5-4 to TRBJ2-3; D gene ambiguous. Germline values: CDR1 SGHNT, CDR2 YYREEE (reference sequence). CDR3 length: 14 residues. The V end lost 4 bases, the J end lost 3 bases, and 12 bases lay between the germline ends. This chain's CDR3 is CASSRNVLTDTQYF. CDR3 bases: TGTGCCAGCAGCCGAAACGTCCTGACAGATACGCAGTATTTT.

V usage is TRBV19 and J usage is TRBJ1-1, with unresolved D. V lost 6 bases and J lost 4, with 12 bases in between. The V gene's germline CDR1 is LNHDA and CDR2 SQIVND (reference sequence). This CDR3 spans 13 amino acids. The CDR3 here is CASRIGWSTEAFF. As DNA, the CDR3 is TGTGCCAGTAGGATTGGGTGGAGCACTGAAGCTTTCTTT.